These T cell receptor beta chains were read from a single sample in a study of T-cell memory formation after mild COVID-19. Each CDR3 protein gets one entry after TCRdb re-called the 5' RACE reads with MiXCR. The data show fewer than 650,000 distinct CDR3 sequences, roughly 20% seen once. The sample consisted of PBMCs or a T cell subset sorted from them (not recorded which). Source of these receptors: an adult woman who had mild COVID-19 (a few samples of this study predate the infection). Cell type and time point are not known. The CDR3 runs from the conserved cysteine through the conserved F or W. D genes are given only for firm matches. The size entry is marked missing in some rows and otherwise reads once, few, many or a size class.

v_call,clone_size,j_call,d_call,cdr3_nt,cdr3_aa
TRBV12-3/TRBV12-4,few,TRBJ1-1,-,TGTGCCAGCACCGACGATGGGACGAAGAACACTGAAGCTTTCTTT,CASTDDGTKNTEAFF
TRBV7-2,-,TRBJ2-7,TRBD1,TGTGCCAGCAGCTTAGCTACCGGGACAGGGGGCTACGAGCAGTACTTC,CASSLATGTGGYEQYF
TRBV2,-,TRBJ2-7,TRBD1,TGTGCCAGCCGCGAATTGACAGGGGTTAAGGCCGAGCAGTACTTC,CASRELTGVKAEQYF
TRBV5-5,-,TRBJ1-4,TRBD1,TGTGCCAGCACCTTGACAGGGCAACGTGAAAAACTGTTTTTT,CASTLTGQREKLFF
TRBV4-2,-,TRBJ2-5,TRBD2,TGTGCCAGCAGCCAAGACAGGGTAGCGGGGAGGGAGACCCAGTACTTC,CASSQDRVAGRETQYF
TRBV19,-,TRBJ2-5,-,TGTGCCAGTAGTGTCGGTGGGGGGATTGGCGAGACCCAGTACTTC,CASSVGGGIGETQYF
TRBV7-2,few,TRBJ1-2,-,TGTGCCAGCAGCAAAGGGGTCATGGGGGGCTACACCTTC,CASSKGVMGGYTF
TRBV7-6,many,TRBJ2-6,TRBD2,TGTGCCAGCAGCTTAGCCGGAGGGAGGGCTGGGGCCAACGTCCTGACTTTC,CASSLAGGRAGANVLTF
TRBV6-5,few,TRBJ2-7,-,TGTGCCAGCAGTTACTCGAATCAGGGTACCTACGAGCAGTACTTC,CASSYSNQGTYEQYF
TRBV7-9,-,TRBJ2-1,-,TGTGCCAGCAGCTTACAGGGGATTGTGTATGAGCAGTTCTTC,CASSLQGIVYEQFF
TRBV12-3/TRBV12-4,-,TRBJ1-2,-,TGTGCCAGCACCAAACAATCGTTCTATGGCTACACCTTC,CASTKQSFYGYTF
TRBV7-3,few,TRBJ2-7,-,TGTGCCAGCAGTCAAGGTTATGGGACGGGAGAAAGAGCGTACGAGCAGTACTTC,CASSQGYGTGERAYEQYF
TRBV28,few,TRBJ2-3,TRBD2,TGTGCCAGCATCGCGGGGGGAACGCAGTATTTT,CASIAGGTQYF
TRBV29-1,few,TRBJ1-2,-,TGCAGCGTGACCCCGGGGCCCCGGGGCTACACCTTC,CSVTPGPRGYTF
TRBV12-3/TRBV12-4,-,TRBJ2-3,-,TGTGCCAGCAGTCCCCCCGCGGGGGATACGCAGTATTTT,CASSPPAGDTQYF
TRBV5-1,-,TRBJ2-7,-,TGCGCCAGCAGCTTCGTAGGGGGGCCCGGCCCCGAGCAGTACTTC,CASSFVGGPGPEQYF
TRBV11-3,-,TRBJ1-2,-,TGTGCCAGCAGCACAAGAGGGATCCGTGGCTACACCTTC,CASSTRGIRGYTF
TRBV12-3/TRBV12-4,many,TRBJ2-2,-,TGTGCCAGCAGCAGACTAGTCACCGGGGAGCTGTTTTTT,CASSRLVTGELFF
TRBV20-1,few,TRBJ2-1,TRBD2,TGCAGTGCTAGGGGCGTACTAGCGGCGAACAATGAGCAGTTCTTC,CSARGVLAANNEQFF
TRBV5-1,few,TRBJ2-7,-,TGCGCCAGCAGCTTGGTGGCCAGATTCTCCTACGAGCAGTACTTC,CASSLVARFSYEQYF
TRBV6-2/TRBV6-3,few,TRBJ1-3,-,TGTGAAAATACAGGATTCTCTGGAAACACCATATATTTT,CENTGFSGNTIYF
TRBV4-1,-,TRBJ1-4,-,TGCGCCAGCAGCCAAGATTCGGGACTGTGGGGACTGTTTTTT,CASSQDSGLWGLFF
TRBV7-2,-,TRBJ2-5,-,TGTGCCAGCAGCTCAAAAGGGGGGGAGACCCAGTACTTC,CASSSKGGETQYF
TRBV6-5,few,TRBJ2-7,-,TGTGCCAGCAGCTCCACTGGGGGCCGGCTCTACGAGCAGTACTTC,CASSSTGGRLYEQYF
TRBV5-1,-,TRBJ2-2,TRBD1,TGCGCCAGCAGCCAAAGACAGGGTTTGAACACCGGGGAGCTGTTTTTT,CASSQRQGLNTGELFF
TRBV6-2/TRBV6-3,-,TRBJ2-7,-,TGTGCCAGCAGTTACCCCCAGGCAGGCCTTTTCTACGAGCAGTACTTC,CASSYPQAGLFYEQYF
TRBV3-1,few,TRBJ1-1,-,TGTGCCAGCAGCCAAGGGATCCGGGACACTGAAGCTTTCTTT,CASSQGIRDTEAFF
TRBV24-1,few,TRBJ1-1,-,TGTGCCACCAGTGATTCAAATGTCGGGGGAACTGAAGCTTTCTTT,CATSDSNVGGTEAFF
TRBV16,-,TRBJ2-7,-,TGTGCCAGCAGCCGTGGTCGCGGGGAAGAGCAGTACTTC,CASSRGRGEEQYF